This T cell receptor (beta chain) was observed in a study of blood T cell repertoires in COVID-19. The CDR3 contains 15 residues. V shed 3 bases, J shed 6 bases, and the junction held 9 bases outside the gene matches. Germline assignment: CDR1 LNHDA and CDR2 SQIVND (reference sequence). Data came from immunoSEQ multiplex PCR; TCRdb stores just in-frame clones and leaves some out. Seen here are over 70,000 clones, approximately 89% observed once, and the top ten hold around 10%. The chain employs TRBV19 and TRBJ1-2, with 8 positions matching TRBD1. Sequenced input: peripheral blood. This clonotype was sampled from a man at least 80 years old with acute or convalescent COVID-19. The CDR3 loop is CASSILGQGSNGYTF. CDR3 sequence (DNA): TGTGCCAGTAGTATTCTAGGACAGGGATCTAATGGCTACACCTTC.